Presented here are 3 T cell receptor beta chains from one specimen sequenced in a study of blood T cell repertoires in COVID-19. TCRdb keeps only in-frame clones here, not all; method: immunoSEQ multiplex PCR. The sample records 150,000 or so clones, approximately 83% being singletons. The sample taken for sequencing was peripheral blood. These receptors were collected from a woman aged 60-75 years with acute or convalescent COVID-19.

V and J are TRBV5-1 and TRBJ1-1, with D possibly being TRBD1 (5 bases). Germline V gene sequence: CDR1 SGHRS, CDR2 YFSETQ. This CDR3 region has 14 residues. V shed 0 bases and J shed 4 bases, with 10 bases lying between them. In nucleotides, the CDR3 is TGCGCCAGCAGCTTGGCCAACGGGGGCACTGAAGCTTTCTTT. Translating it yields CASSLANGGTEAFF.

The V call is TRBV18, the J call TRBJ1-2; D is undetermined. V was clipped by 2 bases and J by 6 bases, with 13 bases between them. There are 14 residues in the CDR3. Germline CDR1 and CDR2: KGHSH and LQKENI. The CDR3 DNA reads as TGTGCCAGCTCACCAAGGAGCCGAAACAATGGCTACACCTTC. Protein: CASSPRSRNNGYTF.

This clone has a single count. The chain carries TRBV4-2 and TRBJ2-1; TRBD2 aligns across 8 bases. Losses at the gene ends were 4 bases for V and 5 bases for J; bases not matched to a gene: 13. The CDR3 contains 17 residues. Germline V gene lookup returns CDR1 LGHNA and CDR2 YNFKEQ. The CDR3 DNA reads TGTGCCAGCAGCCTGGGGGTTGGAGCGGGGGCTAACAATGAGCAGTTCTTC. Residues: CASSLGVGAGANNEQFF.